This T cell receptor (beta chain) came from a study of OX40 agonist ivuxolimab in advanced cancers. Germline V gene sequence: CDR1 MDHEN, CDR2 SYDVKM. CDR3 length: 12 amino acids. Using immunoSEQ multiplex PCR, the repertoire was profiled, and TCRdb retains in-frame clones only, with some absent. The sample contains 55,000 to 60,000 clones, about 90% of which appear only once. As concerns this clone: The junction departs from germline at one end; a sequencing error may be responsible.

The source material was CD4+ or CD8+ T cells sorted from blood, sampled in a trial of the OX40 agonist ivuxolimab. The receptor comes from an adult with an advanced solid tumor such as melanoma, head and neck, liver or kidney cancer. The V and J genes are TRBV28 and TRBJ1-4; 8 bases line up with TRBD1. The CDR3 here is CASSSSDRGRSF. For the CDR3, the DNA is TGTGCCAGCAGTTCATCCGACAGGGGCCGTTCGTTT.